In this sample, the clone carrying this T cell receptor (beta chain) turned up a few times. The antigen is unknown. TCRdb reprocessed the 5' RACE reads via MiXCR and lists one record per CDR3 protein. The sample consists of some 1,600,000 distinct CDR3 sequences, around a third of them appearing once. This record comes from a study of identical twins. Study-wide points: Twins shared beta out-of-frame sequences in excess, but this excess was weaker. Insertions were reduced in abundant cord blood beta clonotypes but not in memory repertoires.

Everyone who donated was a healthy Caucasian. The specimen was cord blood. The receptor was derived from a newborn girl in good health.

This CDR3 is CASSKEDSSGANVLTF. The CDR3 DNA reads as TGTGCCAGCAGCAAAGAGGACAGCTCTGGGGCCAACGTCCTGACTTTC. The chain joins TRBV21-1 to TRBJ2-6. TRBV21-1 is deemed a pseudogene. The CDR3 covers 16 residues.